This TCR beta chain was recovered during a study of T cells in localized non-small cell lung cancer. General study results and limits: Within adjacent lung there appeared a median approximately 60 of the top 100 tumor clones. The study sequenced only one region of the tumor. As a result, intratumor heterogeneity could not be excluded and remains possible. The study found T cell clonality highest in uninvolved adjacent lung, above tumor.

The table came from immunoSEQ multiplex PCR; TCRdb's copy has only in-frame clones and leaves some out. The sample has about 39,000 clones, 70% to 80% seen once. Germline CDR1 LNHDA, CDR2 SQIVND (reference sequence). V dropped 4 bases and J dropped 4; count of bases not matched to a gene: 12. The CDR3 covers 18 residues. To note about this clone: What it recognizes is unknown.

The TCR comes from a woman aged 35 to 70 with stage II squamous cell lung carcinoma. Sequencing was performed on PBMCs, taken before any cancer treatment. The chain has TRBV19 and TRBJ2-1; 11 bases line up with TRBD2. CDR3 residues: CASSNARQTSGVYNEQFF. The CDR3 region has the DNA TGTGCCAGTAGTAACGCGAGGCAGACTAGCGGGGTTTACAATGAGCAGTTCTTC.